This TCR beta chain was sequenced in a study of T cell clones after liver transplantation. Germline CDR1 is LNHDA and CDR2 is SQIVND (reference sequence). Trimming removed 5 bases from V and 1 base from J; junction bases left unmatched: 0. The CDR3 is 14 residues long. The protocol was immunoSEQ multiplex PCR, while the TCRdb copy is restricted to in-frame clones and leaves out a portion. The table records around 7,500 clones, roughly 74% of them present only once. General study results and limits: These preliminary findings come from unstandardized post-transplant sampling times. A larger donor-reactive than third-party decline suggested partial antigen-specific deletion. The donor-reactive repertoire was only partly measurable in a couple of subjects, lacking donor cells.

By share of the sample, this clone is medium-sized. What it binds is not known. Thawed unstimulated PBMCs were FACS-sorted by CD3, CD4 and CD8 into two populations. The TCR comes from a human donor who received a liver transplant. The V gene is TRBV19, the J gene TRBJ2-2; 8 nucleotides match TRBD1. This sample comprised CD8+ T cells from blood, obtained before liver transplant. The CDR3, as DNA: TGTGCCAGTAGTGGACAGGGGAACACCGGGGAGCTGTTTTTT. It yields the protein CASSGQGNTGELFF.